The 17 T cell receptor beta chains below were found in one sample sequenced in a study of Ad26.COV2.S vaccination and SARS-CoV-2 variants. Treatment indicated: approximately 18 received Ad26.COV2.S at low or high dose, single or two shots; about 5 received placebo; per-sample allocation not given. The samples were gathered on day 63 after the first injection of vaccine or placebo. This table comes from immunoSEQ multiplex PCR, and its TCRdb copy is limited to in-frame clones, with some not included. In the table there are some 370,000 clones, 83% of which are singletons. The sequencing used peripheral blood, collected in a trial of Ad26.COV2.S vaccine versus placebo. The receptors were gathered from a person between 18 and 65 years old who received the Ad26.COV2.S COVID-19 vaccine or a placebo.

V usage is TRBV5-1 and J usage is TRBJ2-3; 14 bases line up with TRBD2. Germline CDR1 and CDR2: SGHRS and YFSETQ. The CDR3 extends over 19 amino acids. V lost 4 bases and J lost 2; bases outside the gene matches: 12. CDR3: CASSGLAGGTPEDTDTQYF. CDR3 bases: TGCGCCAGCAGCGGACTAGCGGGAGGTACCCCCGAAGACACAGATACGCAGTATTTT.

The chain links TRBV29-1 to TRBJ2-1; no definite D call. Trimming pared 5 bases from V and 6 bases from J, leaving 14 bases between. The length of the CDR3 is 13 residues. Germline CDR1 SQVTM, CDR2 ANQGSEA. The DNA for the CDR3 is TGCAGCGTTTTGATGGGATCTCGCAATGAGCAGTTCTTC. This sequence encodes CSVLMGSRNEQFF.

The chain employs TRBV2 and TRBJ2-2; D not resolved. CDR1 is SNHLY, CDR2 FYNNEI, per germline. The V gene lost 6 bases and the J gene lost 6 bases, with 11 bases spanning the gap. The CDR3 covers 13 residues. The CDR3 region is CASSHDGSGELFF. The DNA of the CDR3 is TGTGCCAGCAGCCACGACGGATCCGGGGAGCTGTTTTTT.

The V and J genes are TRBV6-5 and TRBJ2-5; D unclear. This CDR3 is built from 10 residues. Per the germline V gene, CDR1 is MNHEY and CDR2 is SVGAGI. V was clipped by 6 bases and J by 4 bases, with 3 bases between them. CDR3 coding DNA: TGTGCCAGCAGCCTAGAGACCCAGTACTTC. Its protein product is CASSLETQYF.

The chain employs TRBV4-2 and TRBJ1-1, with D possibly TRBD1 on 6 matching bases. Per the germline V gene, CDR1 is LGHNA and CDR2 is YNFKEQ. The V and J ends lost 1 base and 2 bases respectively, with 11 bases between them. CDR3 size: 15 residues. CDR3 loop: CASSQVMGANTEAFF. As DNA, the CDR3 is TGTGCCAGCAGCCAAGTCATGGGGGCAAACACTGAAGCTTTCTTT.

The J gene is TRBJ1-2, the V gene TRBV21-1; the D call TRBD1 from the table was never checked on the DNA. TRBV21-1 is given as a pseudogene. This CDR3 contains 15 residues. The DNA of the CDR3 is TGTGCCAGCTGTGGGACAGGGGTTTTTTACTATGGCTACACCTTC. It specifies CASCGTGVFYYGYTF.

The CDR3 DNA reads TGTGCCAGCAGACCCAGGGGGGATAAGGAGACCCAGTACTTC. Translated: CASRPRGDKETQYF. The genes are TRBV6-5 and TRBJ2-5; TRBD1 is a possible D gene (7 bases). Germline loops: CDR1 MNHEY, CDR2 SVGAGI. V was trimmed by 6 bases and J by 5 bases, leaving 16 bases between them. The CDR3 is made up of 14 amino acids.

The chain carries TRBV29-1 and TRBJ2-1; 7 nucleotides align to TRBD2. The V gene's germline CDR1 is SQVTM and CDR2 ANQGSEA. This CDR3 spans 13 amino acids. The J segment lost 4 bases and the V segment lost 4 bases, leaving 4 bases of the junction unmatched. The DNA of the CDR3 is TGCAGCGTTGGAGCTAGCGGATACAATGAGCAGTTCTTC. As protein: CSVGASGYNEQFF.

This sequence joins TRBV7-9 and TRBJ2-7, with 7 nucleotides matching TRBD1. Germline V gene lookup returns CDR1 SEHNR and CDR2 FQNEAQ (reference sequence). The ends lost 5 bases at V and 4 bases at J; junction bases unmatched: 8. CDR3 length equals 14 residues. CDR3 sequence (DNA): TGTGCCAGCAGCCCGGAACAGGGGCGGTACGAGCAGTACTTC. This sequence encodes CASSPEQGRYEQYF.

Written as DNA, the CDR3 is TGCGCCAGCAGCTCTGGGGCGGGGCCCACTTCTGGGGCCAACGTCCTGACTTTC. Translating it yields CASSSGAGPTSGANVLTF. The chain joins TRBV5-1 to TRBJ2-6; a possible D gene is TRBD2 (6 bases). V was trimmed by 3 bases and J by 1 base, leaving 17 bases between them. From germline, CDR1 is SGHRS and CDR2 YFSETQ. CDR3 length: 18 residues.

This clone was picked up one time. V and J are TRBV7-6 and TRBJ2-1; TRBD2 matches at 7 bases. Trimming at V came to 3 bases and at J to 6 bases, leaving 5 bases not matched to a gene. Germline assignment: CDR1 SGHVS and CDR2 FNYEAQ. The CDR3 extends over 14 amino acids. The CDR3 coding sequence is TGTGCCAGCAGCTTCGGAGCGGGGATCAATGAGCAGTTCTTC. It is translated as CASSFGAGINEQFF.

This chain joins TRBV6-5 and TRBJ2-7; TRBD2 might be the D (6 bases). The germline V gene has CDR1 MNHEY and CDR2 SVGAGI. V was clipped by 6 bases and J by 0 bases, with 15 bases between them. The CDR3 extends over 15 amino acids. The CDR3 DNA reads TGTGCCAGCAGCCTAGATGGCGGGACCTCCTACGAGCAGTACTTC. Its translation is CASSLDGGTSYEQYF.

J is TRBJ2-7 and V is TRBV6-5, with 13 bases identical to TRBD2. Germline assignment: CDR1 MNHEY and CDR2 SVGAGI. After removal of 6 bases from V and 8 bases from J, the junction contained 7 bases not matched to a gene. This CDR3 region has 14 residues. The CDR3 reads CASSLGLAGWKQYF. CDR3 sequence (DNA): TGTGCCAGCAGCCTGGGACTAGCGGGGTGGAAGCAGTACTTC.

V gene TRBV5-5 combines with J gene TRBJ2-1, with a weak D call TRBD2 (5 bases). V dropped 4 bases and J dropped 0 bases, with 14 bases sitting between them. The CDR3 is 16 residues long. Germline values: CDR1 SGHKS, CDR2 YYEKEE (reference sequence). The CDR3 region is CASSIGGGLSYNEQFF. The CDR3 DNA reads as TGTGCCAGCAGCATTGGTGGCGGGCTCTCCTACAATGAGCAGTTCTTC.

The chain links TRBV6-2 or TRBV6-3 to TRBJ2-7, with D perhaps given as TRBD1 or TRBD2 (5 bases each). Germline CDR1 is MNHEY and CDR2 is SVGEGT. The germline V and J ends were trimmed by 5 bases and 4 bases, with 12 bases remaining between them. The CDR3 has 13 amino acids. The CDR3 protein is CASSMGPTYEQYF. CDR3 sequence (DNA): TGTGCCAGCAGTATGGGACCGACTTACGAGCAGTACTTC.

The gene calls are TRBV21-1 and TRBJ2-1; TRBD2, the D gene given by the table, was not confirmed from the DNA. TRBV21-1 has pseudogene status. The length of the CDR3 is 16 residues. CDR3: CASSKGGTSHREEQFF. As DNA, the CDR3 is TGTGCCAGCAGCAAAGGGGGGACTAGCCATAGGGAGGAGCAGTTCTTC.

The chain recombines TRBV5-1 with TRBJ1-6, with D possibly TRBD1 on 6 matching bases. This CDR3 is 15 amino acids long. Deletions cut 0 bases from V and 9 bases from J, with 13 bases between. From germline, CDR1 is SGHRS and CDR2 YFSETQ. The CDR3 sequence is CASSLAAGGGSPLHF. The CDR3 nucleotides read TGCGCCAGCAGCTTGGCCGCCGGGGGCGGTTCACCCCTCCACTTT.